These 3 T cell receptor beta chains originate from one sample sequenced in a study of shared clonotypes between healthy human individuals. Data came from immunoSEQ multiplex PCR; TCRdb stores just in-frame clones and leaves some out. The sample carries over 1.4 million clones, around 95% recorded once. Sequencing used naive CD4+ T cells sorted from blood. Subset described: CD45RA+ positively selected. The receptors originated from a man aged 25-40 years in good health.

The chain is built from TRBV28 and TRBJ2-2; 8 nucleotides align to TRBD2. CDR1 and CDR2 (germline): MDHEN, SYDVKM. V trimming: 2 bases; J trimming: 5 bases; junction bases outside the gene matches: 7. The length of the CDR3 is 16 residues. The CDR3 loop reads CASSLHGTSRTGELFF. The CDR3 nucleotides are TGTGCCAGCAGTTTACACGGGACTAGTCGGACCGGGGAGCTGTTTTTT. The complete variable domain, with remaining parts taken from reference TRBV28 and TRBJ2-2, reads DVKVTQSSRYLVKRTGEKVFLECVQDMDHENMFWYRQDPGLGLRLIYFSYDVKMKEKGDIPEGYSVSREKKERFSLILESASTNQTSMYLCASSLHGTSRTGELFFGEGSRLTVL.

Comment on this clone: The junction departs from the called germline gene at one end, perhaps through a read error. The V gene is TRBV7-7, the J gene TRBJ2-5; 7 positions match TRBD2. The V gene's germline CDR1 is SSHAT and CDR2 FNYEAQ (reference sequence). The CDR3 runs 13 residues. The CDR3 region is CASSGDGQETQYF. In DNA form, the CDR3 reads TGTGCTAGCAGCGGGGACGGCCAAGAGACCCAGTACTTC.

In nucleotides, the CDR3 is TGTGCCAGCAGCTTATGGGGGAAGTACGAGCAGTACTTC. Its protein product is CASSLWGKYEQYF. The V call is TRBV11-2, the J call TRBJ2-7; tentatively, D is TRBD1 or TRBD2 (5 bases each). This CDR3 has 13 residues. Trimming pared 2 bases from V and 4 bases from J, leaving 9 bases between. Germline-derived CDR1 and CDR2 are SGHAT and FQNNGV. The whole variable domain, filled in from reference TRBV11-2 and TRBJ2-7, reads EAGVAQSPRYKIIEKRQSVAFWCNPISGHATLYWYQQILGQGPKLLIQFQNNGVVDDSQLPKDRFSAERLKGVDSTLKIQPAKLEDSAVYLCASSLWGKYEQYFGPGTRLTVT.